This T cell receptor (beta chain) was captured by sequencing in a study of cytomegalovirus exposure and HLA in healthy donors. General study points: Reportedly, TCR beta sequences accurately predicted HLA-A and HLA-B alleles in most subjects. TCR beta chain V- and J-gene trimming was linked, in a later analysis, to a missense variant in DCLRE1C.

CDR3 length equals 15 residues. CDR1 and CDR2 from the germline V gene are SQVTM and ANQGSEA. V was trimmed by 5 bases and J by 2 bases, leaving 18 bases between them. This clone was picked up one time. Its antigen is not identified. Use of 60 Vbeta and 13 Jbeta primers characterized the PCR. Profiled with immunoSEQ multiplex PCR; TCRdb holds only in-frame clones, not every one. The top ten hold over 1% of the sample, which has some 120,000 clones, about three quarters seen once. The TCR was taken from a human donor in good health. The sequenced sample consisted of PBMCs. V usage is TRBV29-1 and J usage is TRBJ1-2; D might be TRBD1 (5 bases). The CDR3 DNA reads as TGCAGCGTTCTGACAGCAAAGTCCGAAAACTATGGCTACACCTTC. Translation gives CSVLTAKSENYGYTF.